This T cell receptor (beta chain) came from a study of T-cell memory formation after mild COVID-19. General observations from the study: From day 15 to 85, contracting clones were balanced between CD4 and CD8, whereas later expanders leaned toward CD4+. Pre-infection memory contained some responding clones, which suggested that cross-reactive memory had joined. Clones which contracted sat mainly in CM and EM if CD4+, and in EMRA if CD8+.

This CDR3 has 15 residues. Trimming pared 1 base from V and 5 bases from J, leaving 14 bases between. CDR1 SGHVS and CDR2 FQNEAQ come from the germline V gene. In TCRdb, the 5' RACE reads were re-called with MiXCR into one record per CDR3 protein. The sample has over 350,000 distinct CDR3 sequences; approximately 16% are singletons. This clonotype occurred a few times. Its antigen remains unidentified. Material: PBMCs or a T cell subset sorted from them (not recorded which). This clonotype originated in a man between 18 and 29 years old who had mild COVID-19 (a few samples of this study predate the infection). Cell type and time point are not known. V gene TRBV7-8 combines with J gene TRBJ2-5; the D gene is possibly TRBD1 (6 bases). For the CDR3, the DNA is TGTGCCAGCAGCTTAGGGCAGGGGCGAGGGGAGACCCAGTACTTC. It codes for CASSLGQGRGETQYF.